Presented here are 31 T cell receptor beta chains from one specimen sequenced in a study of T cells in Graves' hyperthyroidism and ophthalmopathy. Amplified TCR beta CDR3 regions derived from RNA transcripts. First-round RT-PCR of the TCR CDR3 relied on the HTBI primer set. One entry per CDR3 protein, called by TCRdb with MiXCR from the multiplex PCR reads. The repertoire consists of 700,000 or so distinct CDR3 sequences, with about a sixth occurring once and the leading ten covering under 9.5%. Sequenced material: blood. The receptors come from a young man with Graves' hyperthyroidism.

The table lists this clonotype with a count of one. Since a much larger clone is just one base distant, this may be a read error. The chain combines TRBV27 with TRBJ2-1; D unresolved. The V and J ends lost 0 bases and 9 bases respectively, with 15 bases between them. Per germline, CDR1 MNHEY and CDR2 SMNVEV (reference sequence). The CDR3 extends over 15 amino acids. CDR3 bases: TGTGCCAGCAGTTTATCGGGCTCCCGGCACACTGAGCAGTTCTTC. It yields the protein CASSLSGSRHTEQFF.

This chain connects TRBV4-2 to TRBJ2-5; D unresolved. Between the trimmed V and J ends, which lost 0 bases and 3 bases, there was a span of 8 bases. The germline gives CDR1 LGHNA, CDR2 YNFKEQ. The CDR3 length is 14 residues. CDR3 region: CASSQDHWKETQYF. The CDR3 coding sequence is TGTGCCAGCAGCCAAGATCATTGGAAAGAGACCCAGTACTTC.

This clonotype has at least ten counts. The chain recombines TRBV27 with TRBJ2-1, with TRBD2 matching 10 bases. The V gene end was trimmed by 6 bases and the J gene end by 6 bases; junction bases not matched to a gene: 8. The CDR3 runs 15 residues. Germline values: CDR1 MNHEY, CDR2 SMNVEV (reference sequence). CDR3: CASRLGLALGNEQFF. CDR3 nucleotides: TGTGCCAGCAGACTGGGACTAGCGCTGGGCAATGAGCAGTTCTTC.

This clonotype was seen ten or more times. CDR3: CASSLLQGLAFF. CDR3 nucleotide sequence: TGTGCCAGCAGTTTATTGCAGGGTCTAGCTTTCTTT. The V and J genes are TRBV28 and TRBJ1-1, with D possibly TRBD1 on 5 matching bases. Germline CDR1 is MDHEN and CDR2 is SYDVKM. This CDR3 has 12 residues. Trimming stripped 1 base from V and 10 bases from J, with 10 bases between. Using reference TRBV28 and TRBJ1-1 for the parts outside the CDR3, the full variable domain is DVKVTQSSRYLVKRTGEKVFLECVQDMDHENMFWYRQDPGLGLRLIYFSYDVKMKEKGDIPEGYSVSREKKERFSLILESASTNQTSMYLCASSLLQGLAFFGQGTRLTVV.

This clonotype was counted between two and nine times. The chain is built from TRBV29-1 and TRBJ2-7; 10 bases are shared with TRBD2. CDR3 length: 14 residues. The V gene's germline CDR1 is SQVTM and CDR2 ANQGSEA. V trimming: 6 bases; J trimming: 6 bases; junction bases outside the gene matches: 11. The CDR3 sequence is CSVKKASGSSEQYF. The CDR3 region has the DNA TGCAGCGTAAAAAAGGCTAGCGGGAGTTCCGAGCAGTACTTC.

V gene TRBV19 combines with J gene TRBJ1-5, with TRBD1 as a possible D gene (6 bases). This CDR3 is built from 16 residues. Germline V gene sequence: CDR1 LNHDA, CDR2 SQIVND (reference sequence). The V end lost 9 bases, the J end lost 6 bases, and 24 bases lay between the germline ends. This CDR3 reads CARELGGAKSAQPQHF. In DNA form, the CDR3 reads TGTGCCAGAGAACTGGGGGGGGCGAAGTCGGCTCAGCCCCAGCATTTT. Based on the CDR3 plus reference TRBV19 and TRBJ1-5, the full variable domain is DGGITQSPKYLFRKEGQNVTLSCEQNLNHDAMYWYRQDPGQGLRLIYYSQIVNDFQKGDIAEGYSVSREKKESFPLTVTSAQKNPTAFYLCARELGGAKSAQPQHFGDGTRLSIL.

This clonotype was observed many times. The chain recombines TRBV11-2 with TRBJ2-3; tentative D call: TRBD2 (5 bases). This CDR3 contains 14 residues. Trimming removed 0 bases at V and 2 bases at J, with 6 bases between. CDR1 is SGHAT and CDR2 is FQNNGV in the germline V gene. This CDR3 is CASSLEAATDTQYF. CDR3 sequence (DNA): TGTGCCAGCAGCTTAGAAGCGGCCACAGATACGCAGTATTTT.

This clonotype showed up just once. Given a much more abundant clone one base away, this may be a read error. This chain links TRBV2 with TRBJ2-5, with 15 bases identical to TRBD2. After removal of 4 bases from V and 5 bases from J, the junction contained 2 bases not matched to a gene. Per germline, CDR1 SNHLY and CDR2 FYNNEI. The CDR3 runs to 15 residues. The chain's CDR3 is CASSGTSGRDETQYF. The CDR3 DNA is TGTGCCAGCAGTGGGACTAGCGGGAGGGATGAGACCCAGTACTTC. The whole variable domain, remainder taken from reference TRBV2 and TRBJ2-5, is EPEVTQTPSHQVTQMGQEVILRCVPISNHLYFYWYRQILGQKVEFLVSFYNNEISEKSEIFDDQFSVERPDGSNFTLKIRSTKLEDSAMYFCASSGTSGRDETQYFGPGTRLLVL.

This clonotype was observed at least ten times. The CDR3 reads CASSPEYVYEQYF. The CDR3 nucleotides read TGTGCCAGCAGCCCCGAATATGTCTACGAGCAGTACTTC. The V and J genes are TRBV7-2 and TRBJ2-7; no firm D call. This CDR3 has 13 residues. V lost 5 bases to trimming and J lost 3 bases, with 11 bases between them. Germline values: CDR1 SGHTA, CDR2 FQGNSA.

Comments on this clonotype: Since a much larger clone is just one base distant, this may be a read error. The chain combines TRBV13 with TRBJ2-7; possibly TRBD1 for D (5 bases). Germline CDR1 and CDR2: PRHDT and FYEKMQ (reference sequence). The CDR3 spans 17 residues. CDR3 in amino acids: CASSPIQDIYTHYAQYF. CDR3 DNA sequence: TGTGCCAGCAGCCCCATCCAGGACATCTACACTCACTACGCGCAGTACTTC.

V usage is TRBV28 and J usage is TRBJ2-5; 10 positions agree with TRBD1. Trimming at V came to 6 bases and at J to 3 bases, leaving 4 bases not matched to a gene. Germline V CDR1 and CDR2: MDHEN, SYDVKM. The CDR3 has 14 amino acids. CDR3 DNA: TGTGCCAGCAGGCTCGGGACAGGGGAAGAGACCCAGTACTTC. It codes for CASRLGTGEETQYF. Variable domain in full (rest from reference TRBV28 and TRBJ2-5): DVKVTQSSRYLVKRTGEKVFLECVQDMDHENMFWYRQDPGLGLRLIYFSYDVKMKEKGDIPEGYSVSREKKERFSLILESASTNQTSMYLCASRLGTGEETQYFGPGTRLLVL.

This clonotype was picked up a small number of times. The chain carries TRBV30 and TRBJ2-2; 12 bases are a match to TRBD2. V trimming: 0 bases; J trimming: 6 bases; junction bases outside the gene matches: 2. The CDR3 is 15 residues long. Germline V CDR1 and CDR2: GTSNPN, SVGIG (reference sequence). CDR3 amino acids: CAWSVTSGRSGELFF. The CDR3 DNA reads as TGTGCCTGGAGTGTAACTAGCGGGAGGTCCGGGGAGCTGTTTTTT. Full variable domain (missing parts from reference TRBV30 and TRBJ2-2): SQTIHQWPATLVQPVGSPLSLECTVEGTSNPNLYWYRQAAGRGLQLLFYSVGIGQISSEVPQNLSASRPQDRQFILSSKKLLLSDSGFYLCAWSVTSGRSGELFFGEGSRLTVL.

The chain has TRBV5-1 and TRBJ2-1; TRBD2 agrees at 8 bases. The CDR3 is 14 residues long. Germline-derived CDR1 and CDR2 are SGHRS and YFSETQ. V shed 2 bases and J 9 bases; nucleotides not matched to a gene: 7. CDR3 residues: CASSFSGISGEQFF. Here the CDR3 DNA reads TGCGCCAGCAGCTTTAGCGGGATTAGCGGTGAGCAGTTCTTC.

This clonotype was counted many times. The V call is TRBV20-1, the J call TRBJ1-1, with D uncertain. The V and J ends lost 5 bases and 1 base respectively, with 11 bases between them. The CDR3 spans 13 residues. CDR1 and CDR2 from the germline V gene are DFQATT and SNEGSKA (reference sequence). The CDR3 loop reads CSAVSRGNTEAFF. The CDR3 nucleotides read TGCAGTGCTGTCTCCCGGGGGAACACTGAAGCTTTCTTT.

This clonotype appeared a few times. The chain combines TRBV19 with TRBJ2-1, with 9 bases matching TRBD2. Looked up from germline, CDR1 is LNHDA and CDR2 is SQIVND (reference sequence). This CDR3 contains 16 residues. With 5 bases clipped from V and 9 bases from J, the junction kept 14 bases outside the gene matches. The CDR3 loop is CASSLQAGGPEGEQFF. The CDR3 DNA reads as TGTGCCAGTAGTCTTCAAGCGGGAGGCCCAGAAGGTGAGCAGTTCTTC.

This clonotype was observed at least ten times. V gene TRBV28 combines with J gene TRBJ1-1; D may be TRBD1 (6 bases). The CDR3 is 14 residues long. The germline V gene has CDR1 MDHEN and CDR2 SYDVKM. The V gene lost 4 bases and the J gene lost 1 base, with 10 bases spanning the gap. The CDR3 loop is CASSWGQSNTEAFF. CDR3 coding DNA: TGTGCCAGCAGTTGGGGGCAGTCGAACACTGAAGCTTTCTTT.

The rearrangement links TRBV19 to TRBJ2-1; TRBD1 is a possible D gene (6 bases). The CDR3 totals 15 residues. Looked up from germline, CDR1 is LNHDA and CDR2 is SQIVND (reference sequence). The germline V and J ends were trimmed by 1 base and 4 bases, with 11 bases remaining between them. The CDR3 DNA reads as TGTGCCAGTAGTATAGGGAGCAGGGGATACAATGAGCAGTTCTTC. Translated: CASSIGSRGYNEQFF.

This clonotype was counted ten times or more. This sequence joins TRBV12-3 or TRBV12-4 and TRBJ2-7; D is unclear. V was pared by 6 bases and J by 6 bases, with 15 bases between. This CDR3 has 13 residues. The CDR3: CASSPFVRSEQYF. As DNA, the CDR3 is TGTGCCAGCAGCCCCTTCGTCCGCTCCGAGCAGTACTTC.

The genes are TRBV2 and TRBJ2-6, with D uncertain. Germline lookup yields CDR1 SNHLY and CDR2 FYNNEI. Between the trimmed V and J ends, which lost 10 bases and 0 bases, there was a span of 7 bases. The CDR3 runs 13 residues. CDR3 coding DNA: TGTGCCATTCAAGTCTCTGGGGCCAACGTCCTGACTTTC. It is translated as CAIQVSGANVLTF.

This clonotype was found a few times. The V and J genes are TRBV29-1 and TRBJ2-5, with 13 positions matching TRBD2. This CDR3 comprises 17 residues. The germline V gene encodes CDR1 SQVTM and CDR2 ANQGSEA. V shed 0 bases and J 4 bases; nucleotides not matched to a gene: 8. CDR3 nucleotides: TGCAGCGTTGAAGAACTAGCGGGAGGGCTATCAGTAGAGACCCAGTACTTC. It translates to CSVEELAGGLSVETQYF.

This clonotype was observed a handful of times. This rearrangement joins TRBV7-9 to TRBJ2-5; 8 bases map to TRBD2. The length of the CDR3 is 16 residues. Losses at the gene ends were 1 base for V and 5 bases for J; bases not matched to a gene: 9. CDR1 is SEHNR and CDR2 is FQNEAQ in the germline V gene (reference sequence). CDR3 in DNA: TGTGCCAGCAGCTTAGTTTCGCCCTCGGGAGGGGAGACCCAGTACTTC. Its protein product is CASSLVSPSGGETQYF. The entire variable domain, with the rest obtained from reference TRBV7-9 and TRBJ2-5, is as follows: DTGVSQNPRHKITKRGQNVTFRCDPISEHNRLYWYRQTLGQGPEFLTYFQNEAQLEKSRLLSDRFSAERPKGSFSTLEIQRTEQGDSAMYLCASSLVSPSGGETQYFGPGTRLLVL.

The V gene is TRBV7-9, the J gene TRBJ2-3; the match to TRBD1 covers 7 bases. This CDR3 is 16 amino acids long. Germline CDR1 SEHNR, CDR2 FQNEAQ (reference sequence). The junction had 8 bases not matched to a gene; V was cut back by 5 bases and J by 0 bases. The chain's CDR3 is CASSPIWTGSTDTQYF. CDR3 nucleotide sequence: TGTGCCAGCAGCCCGATCTGGACAGGCAGCACAGATACGCAGTATTTT.

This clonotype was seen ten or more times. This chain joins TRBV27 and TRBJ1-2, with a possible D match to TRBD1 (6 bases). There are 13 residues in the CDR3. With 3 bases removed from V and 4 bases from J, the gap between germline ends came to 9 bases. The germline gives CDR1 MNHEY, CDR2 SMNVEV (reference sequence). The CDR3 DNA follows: TGTGCCAGCAGTTTCGCGGACAGCTATGGCTACACCTTC. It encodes CASSFADSYGYTF.

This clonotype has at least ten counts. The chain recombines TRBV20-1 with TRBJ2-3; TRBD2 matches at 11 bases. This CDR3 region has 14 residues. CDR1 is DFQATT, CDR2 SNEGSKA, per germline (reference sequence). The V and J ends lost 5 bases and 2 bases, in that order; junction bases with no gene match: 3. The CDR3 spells CSAVLAGDTDTQYF. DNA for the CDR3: TGCAGTGCTGTACTAGCGGGAGACACAGATACGCAGTATTTT.

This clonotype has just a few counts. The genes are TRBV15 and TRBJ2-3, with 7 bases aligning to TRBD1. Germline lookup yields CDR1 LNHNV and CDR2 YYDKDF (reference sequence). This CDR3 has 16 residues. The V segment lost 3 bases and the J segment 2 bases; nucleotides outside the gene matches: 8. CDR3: CATSSPRDRITDTQYF. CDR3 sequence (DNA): TGTGCCACCAGCAGCCCAAGGGACAGAATCACAGATACGCAGTATTTT.

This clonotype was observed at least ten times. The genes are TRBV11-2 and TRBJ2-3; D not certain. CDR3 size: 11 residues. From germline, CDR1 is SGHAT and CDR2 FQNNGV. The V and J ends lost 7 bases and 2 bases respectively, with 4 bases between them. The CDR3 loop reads CASTTTDTQYF. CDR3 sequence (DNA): TGTGCCAGCACCACCACAGATACGCAGTATTTT.

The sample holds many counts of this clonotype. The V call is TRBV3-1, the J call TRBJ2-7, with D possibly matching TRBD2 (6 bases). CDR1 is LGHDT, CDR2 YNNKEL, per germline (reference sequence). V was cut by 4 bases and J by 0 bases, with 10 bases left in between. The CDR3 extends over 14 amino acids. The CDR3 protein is CASSPTRISYEQYF. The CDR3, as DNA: TGTGCCAGCAGCCCGACTAGAATCTCCTACGAGCAGTACTTC.

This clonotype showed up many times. The CDR3 DNA reads as TGTGCCAGCAGTAACCGCCGACTAGCGGGAGTAATCTACGAGCAGTACTTC. This translates into CASSNRRLAGVIYEQYF. J is TRBJ2-7 and V is TRBV12-3 or TRBV12-4; TRBD2 matches at 12 bases. This CDR3 is 17 amino acids long. Trimming took 5 bases from V and 3 from J; bases not matched to a gene: 11.

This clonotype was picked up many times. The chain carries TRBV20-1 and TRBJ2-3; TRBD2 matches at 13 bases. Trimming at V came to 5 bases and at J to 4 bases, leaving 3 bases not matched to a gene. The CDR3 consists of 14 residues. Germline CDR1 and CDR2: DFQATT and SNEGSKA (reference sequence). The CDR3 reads CSAVLAGGPDTQYF. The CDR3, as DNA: TGCAGTGCTGTACTAGCGGGAGGGCCAGATACGCAGTATTTT.

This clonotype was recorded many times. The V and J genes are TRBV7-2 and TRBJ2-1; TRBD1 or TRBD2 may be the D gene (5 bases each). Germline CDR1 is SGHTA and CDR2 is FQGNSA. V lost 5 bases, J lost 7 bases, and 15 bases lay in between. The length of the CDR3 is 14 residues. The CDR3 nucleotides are TGTGCCAGCAGCCGGGACCCTAGTGGGAATGAGCAGTTCTTC. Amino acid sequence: CASSRDPSGNEQFF.

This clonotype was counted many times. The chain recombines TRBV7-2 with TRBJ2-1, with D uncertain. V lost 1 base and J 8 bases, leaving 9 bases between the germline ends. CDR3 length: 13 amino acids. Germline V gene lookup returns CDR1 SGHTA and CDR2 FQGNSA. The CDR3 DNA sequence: TGTGCCAGCAGCTTAGTCTCCCTGCATGAGCAGTTCTTC. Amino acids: CASSLVSLHEQFF.